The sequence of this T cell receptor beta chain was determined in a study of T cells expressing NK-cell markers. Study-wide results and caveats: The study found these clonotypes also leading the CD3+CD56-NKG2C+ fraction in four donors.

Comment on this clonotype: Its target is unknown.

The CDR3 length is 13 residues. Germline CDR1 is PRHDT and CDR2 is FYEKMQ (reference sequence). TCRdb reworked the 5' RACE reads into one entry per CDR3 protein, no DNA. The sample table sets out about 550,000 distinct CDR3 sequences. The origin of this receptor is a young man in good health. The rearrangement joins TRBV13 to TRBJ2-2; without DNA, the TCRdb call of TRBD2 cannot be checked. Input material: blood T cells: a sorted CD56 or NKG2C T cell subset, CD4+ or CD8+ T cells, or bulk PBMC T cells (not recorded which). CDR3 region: CASSLTRAGELFF. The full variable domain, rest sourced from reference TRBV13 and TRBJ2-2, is AAGVIQSPRHLIKEKRETATLKCYPIPRHDTVYWYQQGPGQDPQFLISFYEKMQSDKGSIPDRFSAQQFSDYHSELNMSSLELGDSALYFCASSLTRAGELFFGEGSRLTVL.